This T cell receptor (beta chain) was sequenced in a study of blood T cell repertoires in COVID-19. TCRdb keeps only in-frame clones here, not all; method: immunoSEQ multiplex PCR. The sample has about 78,000 clones; approximately 89% are singletons. This clone has just one count. This receptor was taken from a woman aged 60-75 years with acute or convalescent COVID-19. Source material: peripheral blood.

In DNA, the CDR3 is TGTGCCAGCAGCTTATACTGGAACACCGGGGAGCTGTTTTTT. This codes for CASSLYWNTGELFF. The rearrangement links TRBV7-2 to TRBJ2-2, with D unresolved. The CDR3 runs 14 residues. Trimming took off 2 bases at V and 1 base at J, with 5 bases between the two ends. Germline V gives CDR1 SGHTA, CDR2 FQGNSA.